This T cell receptor beta chain comes out of a study of CD8 T cells in ankylosing spondylitis. Trimming shortened V by 7 bases and J by 4 bases, and 5 bases separated the two germline ends. The CDR3 runs 11 residues. CDR1 and CDR2 (germline): KGHSH, LQKENI. One entry per CDR3 protein, called by TCRdb with MiXCR from the 5' RACE reads. The sample contains roughly 240,000 distinct CDR3 sequences, around 32% of which appear only once. Sequenced sample: blood, either unsorted or a sorted T cell fraction (not recorded which). The clonotype comes from a male donor with ankylosing spondylitis or in good health (not recorded which). The V call is TRBV18, the J call TRBJ1-3, with D unclear. The CDR3 loop reads CASFSGNTIYF. CDR3 DNA sequence: TGTGCCAGCTTTTCCGGAAACACCATATATTTT.